The present T cell receptor beta chain was sequenced within a study of blood T cell repertoires in COVID-19 (dated by TCRdb to the early 2020s). For the study in its entirety: Samples covering the acute and convalescent phases of COVID-19 were provided by collaborators in the United States, Italy and Spain. Deeply sampled blood TCRbeta repertoires from subjects exposed to, actively infected with, or recovered from COVID-19 were included in the dataset. The sample metadata nearly always contained a de-identified subject ID, COVID-19 status, age in years and sex. The samples were drawn from two sources: the first 160 participants of the ongoing ImmuneRACE study, and 950 to 1,500 subjects contributed by 6 global collaborators. Where available, HLA class I and class II types were taken from metadata supplied by the sample provider and were not determined by assay-based typing. A freely available public database, intended as a resource for researchers studying the immune response to SARS-CoV-2, is where the repertoires were released. The material from the prospective study consisted of cDNA or gDNA derived from T cells, B-cell-depleted T cells, or PBMCs.

Per the germline V gene (reference sequence), LNHDA is the CDR1 and SQIVND is the CDR2. V and J are truncated by 6 bases and 0 bases respectively, leaving an intervening sequence of 21 bases. Spanning cysteine to phenylalanine, the CDR3 consists of 18 amino acids. Kept here is only the CDR3 DNA, which spans 54 bases and is read in frame from base 1. Points the paper makes about the study in general: How much clinical and demographic metadata was included differed by source and by participant, and the metadata was provided uncurated.

On this clone: Its antigen has not been determined. Base-call qualities are not available, and no considerably larger clone is one nucleotide away.

The immunoSEQ Assay, a bias-controlled multiplex PCR, was used to amplify TCRbeta CDR3 regions from genomic DNA. On the authors' methods: Nucleated cell counts per sample were estimated from amplification of reference gene primers within the assay. To quantify the absolute abundance of each unique TCRbeta CDR3 rearrangement, sequence reads were collapsed and filtered. Productive Simpson clonality was computed per sample as the square root of Simpson's diversity index over productive rearrangements. TCRdb holds this immuneACCESS table with in-frame rearrangements only. Some clones are missing; in checked studies, unresolved V genes explain under half, and the rest has no known cause. V, J and clone size are those of that table, while D and trimming were read from the DNA. The sample table contains around 67,000 clones; only one count was recorded for over 80% of them. The top ten clonotypes cover around 7.9% of the sample.

Collaborating institutions collected whole blood in K2EDTA tubes following their own protocols. Collaborator samples were shipped for TCRbeta analysis as frozen whole blood, isolated PBMCs, or DNA extracted from either sample type. The chain is encoded by TRBV19 joined to TRBJ1-5; 6 matching bases give a weak D call of TRBD1. This TCR was recovered from a man aged 45-60 years with active COVID-19. Specimen: peripheral blood. The CDR3 is CASRAGGRGGGSNQPQHF. In nucleotide form, the sequence is TGTGCCAGTAGGGCTGGCGGCAGGGGAGGGGGTAGCAATCAGCCCCAGCATTTT. When the CDR3 is completed using the reference TRBV19 and TRBJ1-5 genes on either side, the full variable domain is DGGITQSPKYLFRKEGQNVTLSCEQNLNHDAMYWYRQDPGQGLRLIYYSQIVNDFQKGDIAEGYSVSREKKESFPLTVTSAQKNPTAFYLCASRAGGRGGGSNQPQHFGDGTRLSIL.